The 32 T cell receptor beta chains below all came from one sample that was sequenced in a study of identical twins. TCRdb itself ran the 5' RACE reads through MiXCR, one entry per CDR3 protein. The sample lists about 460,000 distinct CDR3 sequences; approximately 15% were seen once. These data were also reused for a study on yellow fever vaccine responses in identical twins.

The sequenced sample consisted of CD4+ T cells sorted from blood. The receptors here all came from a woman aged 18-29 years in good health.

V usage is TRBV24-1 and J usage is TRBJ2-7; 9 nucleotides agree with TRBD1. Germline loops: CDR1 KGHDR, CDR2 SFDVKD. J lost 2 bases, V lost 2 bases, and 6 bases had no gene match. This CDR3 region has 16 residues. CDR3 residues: CATSDSGTGRPYEQYF. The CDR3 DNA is TGTGCCACCAGTGATTCCGGGACAGGGAGGCCCTACGAGCAGTACTTC.

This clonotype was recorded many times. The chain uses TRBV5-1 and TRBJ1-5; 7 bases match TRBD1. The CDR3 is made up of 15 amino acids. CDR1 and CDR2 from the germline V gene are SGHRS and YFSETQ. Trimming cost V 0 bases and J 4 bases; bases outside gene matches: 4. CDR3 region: CASSLGDSGNQPQHF. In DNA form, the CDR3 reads TGCGCCAGCAGCTTGGGGGACAGTGGGAATCAGCCCCAGCATTTT. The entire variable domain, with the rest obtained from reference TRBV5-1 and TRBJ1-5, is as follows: KAGVTQTPRYLIKTRGQQVTLSCSPISGHRSVSWYQQTPGQGLQFLFEYFSETQRNKGNFPGRFSGRQFSNSRSEMNVSTLELGDSALYLCASSLGDSGNQPQHFGDGTRLSIL.

CDR3: CASSSQSRGAYEQYF. CDR3 nucleotides: TGTGCCAGCAGCAGCCAATCGCGGGGGGCCTACGAGCAGTACTTC. The chain employs TRBV7-2 and TRBJ2-7; 8 positions match TRBD2. The V and J ends lost 5 bases and 2 bases, in that order; junction bases with no gene match: 8. CDR3 length equals 15 residues. CDR1 and CDR2 (germline): SGHTA, FQGNSA.

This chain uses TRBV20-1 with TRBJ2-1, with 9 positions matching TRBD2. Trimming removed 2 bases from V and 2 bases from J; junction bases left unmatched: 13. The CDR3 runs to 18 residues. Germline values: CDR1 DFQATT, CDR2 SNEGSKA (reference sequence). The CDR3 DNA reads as TGCAGTGCTAGACTCAAGGCGGTAGCGGGAGTGCCCTACAATGAGCAGTTCTTC. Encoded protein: CSARLKAVAGVPYNEQFF.

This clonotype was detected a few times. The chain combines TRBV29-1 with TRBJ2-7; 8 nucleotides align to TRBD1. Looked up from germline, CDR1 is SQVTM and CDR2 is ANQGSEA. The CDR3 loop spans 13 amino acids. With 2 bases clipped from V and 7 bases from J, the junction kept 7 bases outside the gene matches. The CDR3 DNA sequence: TGCAGCGTTGAAAGGCAGGGGGCGCGGGAGCAGTACTTC. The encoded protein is CSVERQGAREQYF.

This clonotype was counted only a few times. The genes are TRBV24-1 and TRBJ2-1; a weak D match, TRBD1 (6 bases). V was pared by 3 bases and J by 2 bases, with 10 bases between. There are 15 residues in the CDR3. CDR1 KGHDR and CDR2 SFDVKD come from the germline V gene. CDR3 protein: CATSDTGTPYNEQFF. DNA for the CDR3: TGTGCCACCAGTGATACCGGGACACCCTACAATGAGCAGTTCTTC.

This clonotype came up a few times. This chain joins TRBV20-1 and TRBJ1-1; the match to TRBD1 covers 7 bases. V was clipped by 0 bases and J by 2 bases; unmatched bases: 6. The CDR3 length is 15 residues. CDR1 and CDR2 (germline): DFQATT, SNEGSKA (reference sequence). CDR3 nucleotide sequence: TGCAGTGCTAGAGATCAGGACAGGTACAACACTGAAGCTTTCTTT. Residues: CSARDQDRYNTEAFF.

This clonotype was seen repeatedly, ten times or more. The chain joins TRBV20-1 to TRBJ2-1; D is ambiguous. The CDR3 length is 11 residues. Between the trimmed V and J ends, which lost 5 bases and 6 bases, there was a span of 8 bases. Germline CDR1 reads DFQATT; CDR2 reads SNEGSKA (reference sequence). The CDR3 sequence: CSAQKGNEQFF. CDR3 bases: TGCAGTGCTCAGAAGGGCAATGAGCAGTTCTTC.

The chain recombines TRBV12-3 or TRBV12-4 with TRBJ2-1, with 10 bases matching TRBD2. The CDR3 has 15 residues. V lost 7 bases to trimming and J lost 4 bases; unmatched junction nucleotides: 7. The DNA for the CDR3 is TGTGCCAGCAACCCCCTAGCGGGGGCTTACAATGAGCAGTTCTTC. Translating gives CASNPLAGAYNEQFF.

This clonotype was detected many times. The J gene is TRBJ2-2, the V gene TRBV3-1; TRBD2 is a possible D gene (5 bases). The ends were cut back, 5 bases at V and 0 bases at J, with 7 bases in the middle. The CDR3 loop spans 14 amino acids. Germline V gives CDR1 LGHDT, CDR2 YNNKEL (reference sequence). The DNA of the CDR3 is TGTGCCAGCAGCGGGAGTTCGAACACCGGGGAGCTGTTTTTT. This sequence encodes CASSGSSNTGELFF.

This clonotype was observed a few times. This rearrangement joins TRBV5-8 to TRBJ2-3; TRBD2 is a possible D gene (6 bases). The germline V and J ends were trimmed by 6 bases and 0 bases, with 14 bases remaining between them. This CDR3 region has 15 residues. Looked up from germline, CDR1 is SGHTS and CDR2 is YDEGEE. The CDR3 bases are TGTGCCAGCATCCCTTGGGAGGCTAGCACAGATACGCAGTATTTT. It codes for CASIPWEASTDTQYF.

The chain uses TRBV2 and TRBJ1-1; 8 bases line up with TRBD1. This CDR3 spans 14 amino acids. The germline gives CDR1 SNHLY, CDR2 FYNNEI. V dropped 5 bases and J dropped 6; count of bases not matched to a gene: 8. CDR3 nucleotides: TGTGCCAGCAGTAGACAGGGGCCTGAGGCTGAAGCTTTCTTT. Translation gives CASSRQGPEAEAFF.

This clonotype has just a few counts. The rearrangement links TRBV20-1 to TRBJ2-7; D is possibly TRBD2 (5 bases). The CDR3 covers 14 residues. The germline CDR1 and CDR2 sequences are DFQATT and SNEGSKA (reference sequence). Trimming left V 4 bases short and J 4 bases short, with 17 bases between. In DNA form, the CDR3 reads TGCAGTGCTAATAGGGTCACCGGACTTTACGAGCAGTACTTC. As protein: CSANRVTGLYEQYF.

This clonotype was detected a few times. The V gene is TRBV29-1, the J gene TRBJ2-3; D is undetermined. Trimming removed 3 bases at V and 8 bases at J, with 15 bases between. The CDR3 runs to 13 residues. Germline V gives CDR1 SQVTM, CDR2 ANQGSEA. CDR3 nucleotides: TGCAGCGTTGAGTTGGGTGCGACCGCTACGCAGTATTTT. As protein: CSVELGATATQYF.

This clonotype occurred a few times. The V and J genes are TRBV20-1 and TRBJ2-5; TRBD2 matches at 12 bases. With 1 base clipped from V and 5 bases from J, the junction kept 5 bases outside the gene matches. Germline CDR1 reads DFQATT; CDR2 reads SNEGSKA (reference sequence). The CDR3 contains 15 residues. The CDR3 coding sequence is TGCAGTGCTAGAGGGACTAGCGGGGAAGGGGAGACCCAGTACTTC. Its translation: CSARGTSGEGETQYF.

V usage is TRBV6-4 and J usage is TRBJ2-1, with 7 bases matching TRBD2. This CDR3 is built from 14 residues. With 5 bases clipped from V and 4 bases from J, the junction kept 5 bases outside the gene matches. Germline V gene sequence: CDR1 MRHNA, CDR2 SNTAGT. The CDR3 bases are TGTGCCAGCAGTCGCGACGGGGGGTACAATGAGCAGTTCTTC. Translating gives CASSRDGGYNEQFF.

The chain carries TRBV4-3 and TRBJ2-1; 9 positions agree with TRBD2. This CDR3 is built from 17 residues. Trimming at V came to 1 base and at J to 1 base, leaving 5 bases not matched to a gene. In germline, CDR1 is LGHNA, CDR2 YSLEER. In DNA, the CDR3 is TGCGCCAGCAGCCAAGTTCCTAGCGGGAAGTCCTACAATGAGCAGTTCTTC. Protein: CASSQVPSGKSYNEQFF.

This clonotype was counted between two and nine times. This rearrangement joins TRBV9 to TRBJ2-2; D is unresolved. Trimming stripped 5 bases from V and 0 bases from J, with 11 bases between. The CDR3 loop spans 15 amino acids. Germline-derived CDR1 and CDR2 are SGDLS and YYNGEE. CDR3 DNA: TGTGCCAGCAGTCCAGTATTCGCGAACACCGGGGAGCTGTTTTTT. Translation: CASSPVFANTGELFF.

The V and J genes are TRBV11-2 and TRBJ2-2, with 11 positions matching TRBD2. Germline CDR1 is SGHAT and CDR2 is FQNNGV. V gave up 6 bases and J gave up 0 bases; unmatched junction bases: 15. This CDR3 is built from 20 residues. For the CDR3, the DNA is TGTGCCAGCAGGGGGGGACTGACTAGCGGGACAGATTCGAACACCGGGGAGCTGTTTTTT. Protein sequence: CASRGGLTSGTDSNTGELFF.

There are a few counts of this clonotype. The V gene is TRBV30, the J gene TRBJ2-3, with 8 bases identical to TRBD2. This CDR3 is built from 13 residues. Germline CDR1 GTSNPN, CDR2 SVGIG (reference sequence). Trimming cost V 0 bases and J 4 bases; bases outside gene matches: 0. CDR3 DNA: TGTGCCTGGAGTGTAGCGGGAGCAGATACGCAGTATTTT. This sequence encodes CAWSVAGADTQYF.

The CDR3 region is CSANSGRAEEQYF. CDR3 nucleotides: TGCAGTGCTAACAGCGGGAGGGCCGAGGAGCAGTACTTC. The chain links TRBV20-1 to TRBJ2-7, with 10 bases that match TRBD2. This CDR3 has 13 amino acids. Germline-derived CDR1 and CDR2 are DFQATT and SNEGSKA (reference sequence). V lost 4 bases, J lost 7 bases, and 7 bases stayed unmatched.

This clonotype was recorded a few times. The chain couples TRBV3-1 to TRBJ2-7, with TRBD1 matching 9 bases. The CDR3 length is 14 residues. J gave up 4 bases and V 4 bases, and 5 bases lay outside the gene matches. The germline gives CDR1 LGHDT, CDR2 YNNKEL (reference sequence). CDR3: CASSLWDRDYEQYF. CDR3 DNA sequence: TGTGCCAGCAGCCTATGGGACAGGGATTACGAGCAGTACTTC.

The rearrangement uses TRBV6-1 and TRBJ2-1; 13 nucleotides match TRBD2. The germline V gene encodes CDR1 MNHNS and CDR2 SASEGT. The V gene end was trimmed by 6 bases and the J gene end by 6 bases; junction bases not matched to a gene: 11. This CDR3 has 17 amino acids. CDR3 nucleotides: TGTGCCAGCAGGGGGACTAGCGGGGAGAGTATAATCAATGAGCAGTTCTTC. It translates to CASRGTSGESIINEQFF.

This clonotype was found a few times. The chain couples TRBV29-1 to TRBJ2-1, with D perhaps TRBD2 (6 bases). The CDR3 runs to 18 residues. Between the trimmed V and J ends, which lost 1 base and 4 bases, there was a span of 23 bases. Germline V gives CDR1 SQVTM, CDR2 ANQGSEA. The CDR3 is CSVEAEWRAGSIYNEQFF. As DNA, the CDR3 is TGCAGCGTTGAAGCCGAATGGAGGGCGGGATCAATTTACAATGAGCAGTTCTTC.

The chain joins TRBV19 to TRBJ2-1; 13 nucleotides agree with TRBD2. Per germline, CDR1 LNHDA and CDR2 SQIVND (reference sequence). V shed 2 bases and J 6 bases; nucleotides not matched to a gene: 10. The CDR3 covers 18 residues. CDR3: CASSIPGLAGLGPNEQFF. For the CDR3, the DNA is TGTGCCAGTAGTATACCGGGACTAGCGGGACTCGGGCCCAATGAGCAGTTCTTC.

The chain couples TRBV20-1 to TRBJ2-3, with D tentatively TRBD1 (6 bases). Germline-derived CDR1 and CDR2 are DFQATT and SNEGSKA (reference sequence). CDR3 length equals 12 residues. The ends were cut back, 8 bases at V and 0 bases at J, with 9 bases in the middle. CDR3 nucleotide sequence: TGCAGTTCAGGGGTTAGCACAGATACGCAGTATTTT. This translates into CSSGVSTDTQYF.

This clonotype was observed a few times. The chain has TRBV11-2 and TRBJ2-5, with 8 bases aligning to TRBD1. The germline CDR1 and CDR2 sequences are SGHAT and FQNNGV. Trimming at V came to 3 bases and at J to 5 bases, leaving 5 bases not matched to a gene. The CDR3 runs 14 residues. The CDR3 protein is CASSFSGGAETQYF. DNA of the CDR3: TGTGCCAGCAGCTTTTCAGGGGGCGCGGAGACCCAGTACTTC.

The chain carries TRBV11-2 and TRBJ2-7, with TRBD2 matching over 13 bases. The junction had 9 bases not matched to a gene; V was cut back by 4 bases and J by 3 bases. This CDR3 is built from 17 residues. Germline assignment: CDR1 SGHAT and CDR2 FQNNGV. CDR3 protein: CASSYHWGLAGIYEQYF. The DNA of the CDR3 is TGTGCCAGCAGCTACCACTGGGGACTAGCGGGGATCTACGAGCAGTACTTC.

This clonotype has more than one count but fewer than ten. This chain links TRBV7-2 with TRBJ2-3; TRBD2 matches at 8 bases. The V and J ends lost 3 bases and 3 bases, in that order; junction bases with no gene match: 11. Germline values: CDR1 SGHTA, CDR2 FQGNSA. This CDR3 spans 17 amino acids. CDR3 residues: CASSFRQAGERTDTQYF. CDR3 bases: TGTGCCAGCAGCTTCCGCCAAGCGGGAGAGAGAACAGATACGCAGTATTTT.

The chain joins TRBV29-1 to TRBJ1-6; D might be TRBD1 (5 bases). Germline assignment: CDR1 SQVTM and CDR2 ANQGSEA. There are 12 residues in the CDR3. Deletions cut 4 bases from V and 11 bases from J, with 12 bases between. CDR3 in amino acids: CSVGEGSAPLHF. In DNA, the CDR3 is TGCAGCGTTGGGGAGGGGTCGGCACCCCTCCACTTT.

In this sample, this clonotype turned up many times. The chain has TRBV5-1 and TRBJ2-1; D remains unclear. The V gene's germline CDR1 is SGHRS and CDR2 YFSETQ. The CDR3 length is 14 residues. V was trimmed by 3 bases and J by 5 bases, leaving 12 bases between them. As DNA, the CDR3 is TGCGCCAGCAGCTCCTTTAGCATCAACAATGAGCAGTTCTTC. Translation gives CASSSFSINNEQFF.

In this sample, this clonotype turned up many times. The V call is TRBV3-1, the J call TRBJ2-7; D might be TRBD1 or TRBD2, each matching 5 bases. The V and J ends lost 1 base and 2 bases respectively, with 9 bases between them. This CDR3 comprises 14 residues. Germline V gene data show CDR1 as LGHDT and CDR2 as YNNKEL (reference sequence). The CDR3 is CASSQGDGAYEQYF. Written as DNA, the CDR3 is TGTGCCAGCAGCCAAGGGGACGGCGCCTACGAGCAGTACTTC.